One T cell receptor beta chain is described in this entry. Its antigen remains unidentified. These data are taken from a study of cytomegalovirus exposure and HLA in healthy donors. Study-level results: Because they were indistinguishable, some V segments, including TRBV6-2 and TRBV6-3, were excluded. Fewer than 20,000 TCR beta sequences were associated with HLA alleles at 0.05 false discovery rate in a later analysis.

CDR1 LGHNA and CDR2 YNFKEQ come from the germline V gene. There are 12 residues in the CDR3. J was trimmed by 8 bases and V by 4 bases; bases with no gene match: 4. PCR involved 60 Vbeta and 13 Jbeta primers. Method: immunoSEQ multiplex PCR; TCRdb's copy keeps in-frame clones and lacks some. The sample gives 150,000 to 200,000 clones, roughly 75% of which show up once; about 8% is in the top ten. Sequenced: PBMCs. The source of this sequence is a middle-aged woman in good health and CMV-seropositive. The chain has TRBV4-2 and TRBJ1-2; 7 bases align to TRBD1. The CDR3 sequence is CASSRSGGGYTF. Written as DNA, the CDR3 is TGTGCCAGCAGCCGCTCAGGGGGAGGCTACACCTTC.